The T cell receptor (beta chain) described here comes from a study of T-cell reconstitution after alpha-beta-depleted transplantation in children. This CDR3 is built from 16 residues. Germline trimming cut 5 bases from V and 2 bases from J; bases unmatched to any gene: 6. The table lists this clonotype with a few counts. Using unique molecular identifiers, the investigators prepared the TCRbeta library. One entry per CDR3 protein results from TCRdb running MiXCR on the PCR reads. The table has some 500,000 distinct CDR3 sequences, about 31% seen once. The source is a human donor who donated a stem cell graft to a child with aplastic anemia. Specimen: PBMCs from the stem cell graft donor, collected from the stem cell graft. The V gene is TRBV12-3 or TRBV12-4, the J gene TRBJ1-4; 9 bases match TRBD1. The DNA for the CDR3 is TGTGCCAGCAGTGCCACAGGGGGCCAGACTAATGAAAAACTGTTTTTT. This translates into CASSATGGQTNEKLFF.